The 22 T cell receptor beta chains given below trace back to one sample, sequenced in a study of T cells expressing NK-cell markers. Reprocessing the 5' RACE reads, TCRdb reports a single entry for every CDR3 protein and omits DNA. The sample totals hundreds of thousands of distinct CDR3 sequences. Sequencing was done on a sample of blood T cells: a sorted CD56 or NKG2C T cell subset, CD4+ or CD8+ T cells, or bulk PBMC T cells (not recorded which). All receptors come from a man aged 18-70 years in good health.

This chain joins TRBV27 and TRBJ2-7; the D gene TCRdb calls, TRBD1, cannot be checked with no DNA. The CDR3 runs 15 residues. Per germline, CDR1 MNHEY and CDR2 SMNVEV (reference sequence). The CDR3 reads CASRPGGTASYEQYF.

The genes are TRBV5-1 and TRBJ2-4. Per germline, CDR1 SGHRS and CDR2 YFSETQ. The CDR3 covers 16 residues. The CDR3 protein is CASSLGTGVAKNIQYF.

The chain has TRBV3-1 and TRBJ2-1. The CDR3 is 12 amino acids. Germline assignment: CDR1 LGHDT and CDR2 YNNKEL (reference sequence). The CDR3: CASSTLVHEQFF.

The chain is built from TRBV20-1 and TRBJ2-3; checking the TCRdb D call of TRBD2 is not possible without DNA. This CDR3 has 15 amino acids. CDR1 and CDR2 (germline): DFQATT, SNEGSKA (reference sequence). CDR3 sequence: CSAETTSGSTDTQYF.

This rearrangement joins TRBV14 to TRBJ2-4. CDR3 length: 11 residues. The germline V gene encodes CDR1 SGHDN and CDR2 FVKESK. The CDR3 protein is CASSQSVIQYF.

V usage is TRBV11-3 and J usage is TRBJ2-3. The CDR3 sequence is 13 residues long. Germline V gene data show CDR1 as SGHNT and CDR2 as YENEEA. CDR3 in amino acids: CASSSRFLDTQYF.

V and J are TRBV12-3 or TRBV12-4 and TRBJ2-5; TCRdb calls TRBD2, which cannot be checked without DNA. The CDR3 runs 17 residues. CDR3 sequence reads: CASSLDARLATGETQYF.

V is TRBV20-1 and J is TRBJ1-2. This CDR3 is 12 amino acids long. Per the germline V gene, CDR1 is DFQATT and CDR2 is SNEGSKA (reference sequence). CDR3 amino acids: CSALDGPYGYTF.

The chain recombines TRBV18 with TRBJ1-1. There are 15 residues in the CDR3. In germline, CDR1 is KGHSH, CDR2 LQKENI. This CDR3 is CASSPGLLTASEAFF.

The chain recombines TRBV24-1 with TRBJ2-2; the TCRdb D gene call, TRBD1, has no DNA to confirm it. The CDR3 runs to 14 residues. The germline gives CDR1 KGHDR, CDR2 SFDVKD. The CDR3 sequence is CATSGGSGTGELFF.

The chain links TRBV5-1 to TRBJ2-3; TCRdb lists TRBD1, though no DNA is available to test this call. Looked up from germline, CDR1 is SGHRS and CDR2 is YFSETQ. The CDR3 length is 15 residues. CDR3 in amino acids: CASSFWAGAPDTQYF.

The chain couples TRBV2 to TRBJ1-1; TCRdb reports TRBD1, a call that lacks DNA to check it against. The CDR3 loop spans 15 amino acids. CDR1 and CDR2 from the germline V gene are SNHLY and FYNNEI. CDR3 region: CASSRDSPMNTEAFF.

The genes are TRBV12-3 or TRBV12-4 and TRBJ2-7. The CDR3 spans 12 residues. CDR3 sequence: CASSPDRAGQYF.

V usage is TRBV24-1 and J usage is TRBJ2-1; TCRdb's D call, TRBD2, is unchecked because there is no DNA. Germline CDR1 and CDR2: KGHDR and SFDVKD. This CDR3 contains 15 residues. The CDR3 sequence: CATSRTAGLDNEQFF.

The CDR3 protein is CASSQDRLSNQPQHF. The J gene is TRBJ1-5, the V gene TRBV6-2 or TRBV6-3; the TCRdb D gene call, TRBD1, has no DNA to confirm it. The CDR3 length is 15 residues. Germline assignment: CDR1 MNHEY and CDR2 SVGEGT.

The rearrangement uses TRBV15 and TRBJ2-1; the D gene TCRdb calls, TRBD2, cannot be checked with no DNA. CDR1 and CDR2 from the germline V gene are LNHNV and YYDKDF (reference sequence). The CDR3 length is 14 residues. The CDR3 region is CATSSGLNYNEQFF.

The chain carries TRBV7-2 and TRBJ2-1; TCRdb reports TRBD1, a call that lacks DNA to check it against. CDR1 SGHTA and CDR2 FQGNSA come from the germline V gene. The CDR3 contains 16 residues. This CDR3 reads CASSMSRTGGYNEQFF.

The chain carries TRBV2 and TRBJ1-1; the TRBD1 assignment by TCRdb is unverifiable without DNA. Per germline, CDR1 SNHLY and CDR2 FYNNEI. This CDR3 comprises 16 residues. The CDR3 reads CASKRGQTQLNTEAFF.

V and J are TRBV25-1 and TRBJ2-3; no DNA is available, so the TRBD2 call from TCRdb remains unchecked. CDR3 length: 15 residues. Germline assignment: CDR1 MGHDK and CDR2 SYGVNS. CDR3 region: CASSLYGTSFDTQYF.

The J gene is TRBJ2-7, the V gene TRBV5-1; TCRdb's D call, TRBD1, is unchecked because there is no DNA. Germline V gene data show CDR1 as SGHRS and CDR2 as YFSETQ. This CDR3 is 15 amino acids long. This chain's CDR3 is CASSLAWGVTGEQYF.

The J gene is TRBJ1-3, the V gene TRBV3-1. The germline V gene encodes CDR1 LGHDT and CDR2 YNNKEL (reference sequence). The CDR3 consists of 17 residues. The CDR3 loop reads CASSPIYGQRSGNTIYF.

The chain recombines TRBV5-5 with TRBJ2-7; TCRdb designates TRBD2, a call that cannot be tested without DNA. This CDR3 contains 13 residues. Looked up from germline, CDR1 is SGHKS and CDR2 is YYEKEE (reference sequence). The CDR3 sequence is CAAGALSSYEQYF.